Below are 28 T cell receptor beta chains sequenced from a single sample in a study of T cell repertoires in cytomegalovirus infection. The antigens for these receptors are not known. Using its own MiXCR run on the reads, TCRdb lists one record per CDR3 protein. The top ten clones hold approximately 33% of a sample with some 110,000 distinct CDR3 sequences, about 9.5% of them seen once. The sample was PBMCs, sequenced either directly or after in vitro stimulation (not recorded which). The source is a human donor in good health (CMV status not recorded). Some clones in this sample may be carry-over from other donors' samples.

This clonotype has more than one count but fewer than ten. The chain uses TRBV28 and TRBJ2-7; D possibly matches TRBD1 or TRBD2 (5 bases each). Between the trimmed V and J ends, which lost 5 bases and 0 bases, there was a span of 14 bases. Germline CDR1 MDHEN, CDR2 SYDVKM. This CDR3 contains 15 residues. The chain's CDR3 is CASSPGTVSSYEQYV. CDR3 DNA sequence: TGTGCCAGCAGTCCCGGGACGGTGAGCTCCTACGAGCAGTACGTC.

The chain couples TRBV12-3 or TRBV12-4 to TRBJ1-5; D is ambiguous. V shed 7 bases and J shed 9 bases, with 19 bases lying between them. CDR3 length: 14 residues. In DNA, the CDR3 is TGTGCCAGCACCGAAGGACGGTCACAAGGGCCCCAGCATTTT. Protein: CASTEGRSQGPQHF.

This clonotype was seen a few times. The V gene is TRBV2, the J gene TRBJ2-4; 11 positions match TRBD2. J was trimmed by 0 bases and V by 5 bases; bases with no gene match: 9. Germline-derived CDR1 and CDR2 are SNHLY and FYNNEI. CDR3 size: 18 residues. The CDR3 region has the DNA TGTGCCAGCAGTTCGGGGCTAGCGGGGGGAATAGCCAAAAACATTCAGTACTTC. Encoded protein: CASSSGLAGGIAKNIQYF.

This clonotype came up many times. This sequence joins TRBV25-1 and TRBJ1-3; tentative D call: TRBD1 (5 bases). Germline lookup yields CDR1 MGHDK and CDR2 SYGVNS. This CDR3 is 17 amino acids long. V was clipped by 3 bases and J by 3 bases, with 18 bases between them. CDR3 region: CASSDVVYGTLGNTIYF. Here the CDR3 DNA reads TGTGCCAGCAGTGACGTAGTCTACGGGACGCTTGGAAACACCATATATTTT.

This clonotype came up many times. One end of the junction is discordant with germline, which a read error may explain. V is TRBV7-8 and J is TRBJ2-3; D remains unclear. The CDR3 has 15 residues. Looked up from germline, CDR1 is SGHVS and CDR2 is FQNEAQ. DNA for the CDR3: TGTGCCAGCAGCCCATCCACACGATACACAGATGCGCAGTATTTT. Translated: CASSPSTRYTDAQYF.

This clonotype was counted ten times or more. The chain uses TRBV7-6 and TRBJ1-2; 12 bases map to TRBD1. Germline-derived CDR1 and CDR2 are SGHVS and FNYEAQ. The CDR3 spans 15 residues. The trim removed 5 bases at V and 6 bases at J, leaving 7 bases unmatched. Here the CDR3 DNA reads TGTGCCAGCAGCGTAGGAGGGACAGGGGGCGATGGCTACACCTTC. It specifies CASSVGGTGGDGYTF.

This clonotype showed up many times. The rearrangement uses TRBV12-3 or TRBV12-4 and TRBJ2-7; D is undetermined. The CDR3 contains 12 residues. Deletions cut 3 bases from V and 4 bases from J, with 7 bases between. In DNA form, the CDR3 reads TGTGCCAGCAGTTTCGGACCTTACGAGCAGTACGTC. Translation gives CASSFGPYEQYV.

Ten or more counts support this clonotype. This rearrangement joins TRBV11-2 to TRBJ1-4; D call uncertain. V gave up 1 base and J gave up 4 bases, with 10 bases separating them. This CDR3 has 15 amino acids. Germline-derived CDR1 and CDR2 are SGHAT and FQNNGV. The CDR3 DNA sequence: TGTGCCAGCAGCTTAGGAGGGTCGAATAATGAAAAACTGTTTTTT. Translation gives CASSLGGSNNEKLFF.

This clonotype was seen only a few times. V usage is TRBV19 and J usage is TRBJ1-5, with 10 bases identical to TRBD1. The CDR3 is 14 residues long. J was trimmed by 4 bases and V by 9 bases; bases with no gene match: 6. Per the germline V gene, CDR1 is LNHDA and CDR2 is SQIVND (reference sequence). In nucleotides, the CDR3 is TGTGCCAGCGCTTCGGGACAGGGGAATCAGCCCCAGCATTTT. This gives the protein CASASGQGNQPQHF.

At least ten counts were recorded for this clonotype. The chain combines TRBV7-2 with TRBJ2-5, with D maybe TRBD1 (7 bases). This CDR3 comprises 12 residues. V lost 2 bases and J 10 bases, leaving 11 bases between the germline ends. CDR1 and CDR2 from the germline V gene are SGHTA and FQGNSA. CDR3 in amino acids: CASSLPQGGQYF. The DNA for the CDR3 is TGTGCCAGCAGCTTACCGCAGGGGGGCCAGTACTTC.

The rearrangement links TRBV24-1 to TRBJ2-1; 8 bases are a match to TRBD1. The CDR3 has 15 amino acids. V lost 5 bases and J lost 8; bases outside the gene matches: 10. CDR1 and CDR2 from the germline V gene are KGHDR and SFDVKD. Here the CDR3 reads CATSGLGQGMDEQFF. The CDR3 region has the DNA TGTGCCACCAGTGGGTTAGGACAGGGTATGGATGAGCAGTTCTTC.

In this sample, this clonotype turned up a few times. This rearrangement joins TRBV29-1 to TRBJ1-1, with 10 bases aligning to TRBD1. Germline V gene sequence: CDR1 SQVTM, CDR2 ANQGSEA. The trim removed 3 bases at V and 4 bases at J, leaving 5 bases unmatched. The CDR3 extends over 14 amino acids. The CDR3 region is CSVDPGQGTTEAFF. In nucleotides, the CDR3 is TGCAGCGTTGACCCGGGACAGGGGACCACTGAAGCTTTCTTT.

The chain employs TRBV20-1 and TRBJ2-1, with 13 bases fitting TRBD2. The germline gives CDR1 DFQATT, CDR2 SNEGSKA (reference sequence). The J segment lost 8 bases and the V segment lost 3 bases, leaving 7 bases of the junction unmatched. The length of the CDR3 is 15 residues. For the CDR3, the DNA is TGCAGTGCTAGTGGGGGACTAGCGGGAATGGATGAGCAGTTCTTC. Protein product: CSASGGLAGMDEQFF.

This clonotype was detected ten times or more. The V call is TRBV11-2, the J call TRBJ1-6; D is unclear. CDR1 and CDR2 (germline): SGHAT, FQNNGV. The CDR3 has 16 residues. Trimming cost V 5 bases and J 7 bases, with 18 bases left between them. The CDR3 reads CASSVFFRADNSPLHF. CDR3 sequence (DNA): TGTGCCAGCAGCGTTTTTTTTAGGGCGGACAATTCACCCCTCCACTTT.

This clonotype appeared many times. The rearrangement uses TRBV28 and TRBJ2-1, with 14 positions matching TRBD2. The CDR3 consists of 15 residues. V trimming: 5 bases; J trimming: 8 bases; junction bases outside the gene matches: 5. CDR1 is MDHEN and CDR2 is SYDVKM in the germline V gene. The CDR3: CASSAGTSGSDEQFF. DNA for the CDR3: TGTGCCAGCAGTGCCGGGACTAGCGGGAGCGATGAGCAGTTCTTC.

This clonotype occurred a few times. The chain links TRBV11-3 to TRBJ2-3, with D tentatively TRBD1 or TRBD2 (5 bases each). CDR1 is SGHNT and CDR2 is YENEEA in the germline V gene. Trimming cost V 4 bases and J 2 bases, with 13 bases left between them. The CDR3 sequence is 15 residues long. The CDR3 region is CASSWHRDDTDTQYF. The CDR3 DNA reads TGTGCCAGCAGCTGGCACCGGGACGACACAGATACGCAGTATTTT.

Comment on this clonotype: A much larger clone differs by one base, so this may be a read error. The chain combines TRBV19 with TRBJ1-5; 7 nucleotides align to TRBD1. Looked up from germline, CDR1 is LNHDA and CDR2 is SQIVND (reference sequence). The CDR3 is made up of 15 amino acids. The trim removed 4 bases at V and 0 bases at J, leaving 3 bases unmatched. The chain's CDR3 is CASSTGTDSNQPQHF. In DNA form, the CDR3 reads TGTGCCAGTAGTACCGGGACAGATAGCAATCAGCCCCAGCATTTT.

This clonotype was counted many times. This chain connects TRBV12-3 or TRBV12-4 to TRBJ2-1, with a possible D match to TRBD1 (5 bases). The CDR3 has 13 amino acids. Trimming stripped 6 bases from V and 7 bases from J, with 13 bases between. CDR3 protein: CASSRKKGNEQFF. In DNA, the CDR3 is TGTGCCAGCAGCCGCAAGAAGGGGAATGAGCAGTTCTTC.

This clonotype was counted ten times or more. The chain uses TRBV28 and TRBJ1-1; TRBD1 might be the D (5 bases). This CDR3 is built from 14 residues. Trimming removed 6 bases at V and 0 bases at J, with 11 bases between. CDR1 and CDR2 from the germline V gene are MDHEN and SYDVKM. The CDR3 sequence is CASSPLRVNTEAFF. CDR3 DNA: TGTGCCAGCAGCCCTCTCAGGGTGAACACTGAAGCTTTCTTT.

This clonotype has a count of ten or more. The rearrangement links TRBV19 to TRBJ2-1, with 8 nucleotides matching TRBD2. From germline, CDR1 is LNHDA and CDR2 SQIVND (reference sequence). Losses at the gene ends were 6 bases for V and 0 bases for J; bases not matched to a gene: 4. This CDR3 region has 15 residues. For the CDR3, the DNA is TGTGCCAGTAGAAGTACTAGCGGCTCCTACAATGAGCAGTTCTTC. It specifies CASRSTSGSYNEQFF.

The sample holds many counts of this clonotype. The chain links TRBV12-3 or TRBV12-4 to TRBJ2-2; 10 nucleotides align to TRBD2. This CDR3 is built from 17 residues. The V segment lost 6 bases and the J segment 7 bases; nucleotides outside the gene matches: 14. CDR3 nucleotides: TGTGCCAGCAGACCTGGTAGCGGGAGGTCTTATCTCGGGGAGCTGTTTTTT. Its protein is CASRPGSGRSYLGELFF.

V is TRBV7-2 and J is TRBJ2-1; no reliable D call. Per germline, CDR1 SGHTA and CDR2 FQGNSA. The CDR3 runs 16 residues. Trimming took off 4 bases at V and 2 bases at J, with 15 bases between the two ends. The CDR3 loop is CASSSPPGTAYNEQFF. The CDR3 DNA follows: TGTGCCAGCAGCTCCCCGCCCGGAACTGCCTACAATGAGCAGTTCTTC.

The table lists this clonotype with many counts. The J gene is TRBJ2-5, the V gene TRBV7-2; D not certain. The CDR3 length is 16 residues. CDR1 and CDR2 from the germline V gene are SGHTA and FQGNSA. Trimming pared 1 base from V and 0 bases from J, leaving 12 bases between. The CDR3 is CASSLGVPEYQETQYF. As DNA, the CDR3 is TGTGCCAGCAGCTTAGGGGTTCCAGAGTACCAAGAGACCCAGTACTTC.

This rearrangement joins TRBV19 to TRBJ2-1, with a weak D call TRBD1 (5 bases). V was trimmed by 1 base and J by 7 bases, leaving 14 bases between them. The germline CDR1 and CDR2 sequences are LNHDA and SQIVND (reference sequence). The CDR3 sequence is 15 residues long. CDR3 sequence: CASSIGGRVKNEQFF. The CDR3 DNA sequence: TGTGCCAGTAGTATAGGCGGCAGGGTTAAGAATGAGCAGTTCTTC. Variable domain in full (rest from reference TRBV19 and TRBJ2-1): DGGITQSPKYLFRKEGQNVTLSCEQNLNHDAMYWYRQDPGQGLRLIYYSQIVNDFQKGDIAEGYSVSREKKESFPLTVTSAQKNPTAFYLCASSIGGRVKNEQFFGPGTRLTVL.

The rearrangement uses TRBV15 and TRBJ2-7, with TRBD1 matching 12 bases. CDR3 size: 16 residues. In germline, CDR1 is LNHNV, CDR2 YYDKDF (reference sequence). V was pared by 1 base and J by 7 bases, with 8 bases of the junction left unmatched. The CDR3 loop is CATSRARDRGLREQYV. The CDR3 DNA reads TGTGCCACCAGCAGAGCCCGGGACAGGGGGCTGAGGGAGCAGTACGTC.

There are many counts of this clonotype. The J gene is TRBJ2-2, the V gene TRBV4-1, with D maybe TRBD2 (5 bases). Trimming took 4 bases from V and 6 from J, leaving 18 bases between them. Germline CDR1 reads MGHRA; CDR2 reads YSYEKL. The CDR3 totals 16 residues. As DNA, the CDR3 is TGCGCCAGCAGCCTGGAGGCTATCAAACGTTCCGGGGAGCTGTTTTTT. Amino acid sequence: CASSLEAIKRSGELFF.

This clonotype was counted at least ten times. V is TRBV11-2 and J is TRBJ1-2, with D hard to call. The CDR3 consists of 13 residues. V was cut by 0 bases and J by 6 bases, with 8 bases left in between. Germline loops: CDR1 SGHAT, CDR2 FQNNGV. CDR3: CASSLEGRDGYTF. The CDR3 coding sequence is TGTGCCAGCAGCTTAGAAGGGAGGGATGGCTACACCTTC. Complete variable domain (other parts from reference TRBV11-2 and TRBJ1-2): EAGVAQSPRYKIIEKRQSVAFWCNPISGHATLYWYQQILGQGPKLLIQFQNNGVVDDSQLPKDRFSAERLKGVDSTLKIQPAKLEDSAVYLCASSLEGRDGYTFGSGTRLTVV.

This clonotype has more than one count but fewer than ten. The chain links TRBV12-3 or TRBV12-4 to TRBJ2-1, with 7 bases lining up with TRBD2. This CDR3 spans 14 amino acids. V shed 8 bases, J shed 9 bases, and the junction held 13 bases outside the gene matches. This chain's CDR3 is CASLIAGHSGEQFF. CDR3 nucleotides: TGTGCCAGCCTTATAGCGGGTCACTCGGGTGAGCAGTTCTTC.